This T cell receptor beta chain is drawn from a study of post-analysis software for immune sequencing data. Across the whole study: Included among the disease courses, which were recorded for the cohort, were relapsing-remitting, secondary progressive and progressive-relapsing multiple sclerosis. Study-level results: Patients had higher frequencies than controls of about five TRBV segments, including TRBV5-6, TRBV5-1 and TRBV20-1.

Germline V gene data show CDR1 as KGHDR and CDR2 as SFDVKD. Trimming took 2 bases from V and 11 from J, leaving 8 bases between them. The CDR3 covers 11 residues. Of note for this clonotype: Its antigen remains unidentified.

Presence of unique molecular identifiers characterized the TCR beta cDNA libraries. TCRdb reprocessed the PCR reads via MiXCR and lists one record per CDR3 protein. Altogether more than 500,000 distinct CDR3 sequences are present, 34% being singletons, with the ten largest covering 5% to 6%. This chain joins TRBV24-1 and TRBJ1-2; D is perhaps TRBD1 (6 bases). The source material was blood. The origin of this receptor is a girl under 18 with multiple sclerosis. CDR3 nucleotides: TGTGCCACCAGTGATTATGGACAGTACACCTTC. This translates into CATSDYGQYTF.